This T cell receptor beta chain was retrieved from a study of blood T cell repertoires in COVID-19. Study at large: Whether acute or convalescent, the COVID-19 samples came from the United States, Italy and Spain. PBMCs, B-cell-depleted T cells, or T cells provided the cDNA or gDNA that made up the material.

The CDR3 totals 15 residues. Germline CDR1 reads SGHRS; CDR2 reads YFSETQ. Trimming shortened V by 0 bases and J by 1 base, and 10 bases separated the two germline ends. Methods used by the authors: Amplification of reference gene primers was used by the study to estimate nucleated cell counts. Repertoires were generated with immunoSEQ multiplex PCR, while TCRdb's copy carries only in-frame clones and drops some. V and J calls and clone size follow that table, whereas D and trimming were derived from the DNA. The table shows more than 250,000 clones, with about 86% occurring only once. The chain uses TRBV5-1 and TRBJ2-5; perhaps TRBD1 as D (6 bases). The specimen was peripheral blood. The TCR originated in a man aged 18 to 29 with active or convalescent COVID-19. CDR3 sequence reads: CASSLEQGFQETQYF. CDR3 nucleotide sequence: TGCGCCAGCAGCTTGGAACAGGGCTTCCAAGAGACCCAGTACTTC.